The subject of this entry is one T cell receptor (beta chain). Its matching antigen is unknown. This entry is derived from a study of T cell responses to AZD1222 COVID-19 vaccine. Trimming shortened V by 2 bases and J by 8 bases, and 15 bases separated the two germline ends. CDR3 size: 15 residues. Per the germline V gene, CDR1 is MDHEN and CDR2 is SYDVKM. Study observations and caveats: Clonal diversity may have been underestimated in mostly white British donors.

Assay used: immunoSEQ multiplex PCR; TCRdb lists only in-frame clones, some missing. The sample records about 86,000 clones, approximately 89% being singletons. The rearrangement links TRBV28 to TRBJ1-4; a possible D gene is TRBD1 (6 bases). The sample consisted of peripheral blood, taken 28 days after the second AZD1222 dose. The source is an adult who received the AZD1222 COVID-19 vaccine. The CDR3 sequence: CASSLSGGAGEKLFF. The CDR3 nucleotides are TGTGCCAGCAGTTTAAGTGGGGGCGCAGGGGAAAAACTGTTTTTT.